This TCR beta chain was captured by sequencing in a study of shared clonotypes between healthy human individuals. Notes on this clone: Its target is not known.

At a deep level, the assay was run. Evenly divided among several immunoSEQ plates was the genomic DNA of each subset. Generated by immunoSEQ multiplex PCR, the TCRdb table keeps only in-frame clones and is missing some. Here the sample spans about 2.3 million clones, 93% being singletons. V shed 7 bases, J shed 5 bases, and the junction held 8 bases outside the gene matches. This CDR3 has 14 residues. Germline V gene sequence: CDR1 SNHLY, CDR2 FYNNEI. General study results and limits: Shared clonotypes across all four donors exceeded non-shared ones in generation probability.

This TCR was recovered from a man between 18 and 35 years old in good health. Some clones in this sample may be carry-over from other donors' samples. The material sequenced was naive CD4+ T cells from PBMCs. Regarding subset: CD45RA+ positively selected. The rearrangement links TRBV2 to TRBJ2-7; 10 positions agree with TRBD1. The CDR3 nucleotides read TGTGCCAGCATGTTGGGGACAGGGGTGAACGAGCAGTACTTC. This translates into CASMLGTGVNEQYF.